This paragraph reports one T cell receptor (beta chain). V lost 11 bases and J lost 2, with 15 bases in between. The CDR3 extends over 13 amino acids. In the study's own analysis: It was from reference gene primer amplification that nucleated cell counts were estimated. TCRdb's copy holds only in-frame clones and misses some; the assay was immunoSEQ multiplex PCR. V, J and clone size are taken as reported in that table, and D and trimming were inferred from the DNA itself. The sample includes 250,000 or so clones, around 84% of them seen just once. The data stem from a study of blood T cell repertoires in COVID-19. Study details: COVID-19 samples, acute and convalescent, were from the United States, Italy and Spain. In each case, the material was cDNA or gDNA derived from T cells, B-cell-depleted T cells, or PBMCs.

What was sequenced was peripheral blood. This TCR was recovered from a middle-aged man who had recovered from COVID-19. The V gene is TRBV12-3 or TRBV12-4, the J gene TRBJ1-2; D unresolved. The CDR3 reads CAGSSDTNYGYTF. The CDR3 region has the DNA TGTGCCGGAAGCTCAGACACAAACTATGGCTACACCTTC.